The 14 T cell receptor beta chains in this list originate from one sample, sequenced in a study of T cells after somatic rescue of genetic block. The table came from immunoSEQ multiplex PCR; TCRdb's copy has only in-frame clones and leaves some out. Of approximately 11,000 clones detected, around 72% appear once; the ten largest clones hold around 22%. Sample: peripheral blood mononuclear cells (PBMCs). These receptors were collected from a boy younger than 18.

The gene calls are TRBV27 and TRBJ2-3; D possibly corresponds to TRBD2 (5 bases). The V gene's germline CDR1 is MNHEY and CDR2 SMNVEV (reference sequence). V lost 7 bases, J lost 2 bases, and 13 bases lay in between. The CDR3 sequence is 14 residues long. CDR3 region: CASMPGMDTDTQYF. Written as DNA, the CDR3 is TGTGCCAGCATGCCGGGGATGGACACAGATACGCAGTATTTT.

In this sample, this clone turned up once. The chain employs TRBV7-9 and TRBJ1-2; 8 nucleotides agree with TRBD1. The CDR3 has 13 residues. Germline CDR1 reads SEHNR; CDR2 reads FQNEAQ (reference sequence). The V and J ends lost 6 bases and 7 bases, in that order; junction bases with no gene match: 7. CDR3 bases: TGTGCCAGCAGTGTGACAGGGGTCTCTGGCTACACCTTC. The encoded protein is CASSVTGVSGYTF.

This chain links TRBV15 with TRBJ2-7, with 8 bases that match TRBD1. CDR3 length: 15 amino acids. V lost 4 bases and J lost 0; bases outside the gene matches: 5. Germline V gene data show CDR1 as LNHNV and CDR2 as YYDKDF (reference sequence). This CDR3 reads CATSTWTGNSYEQYF. CDR3 coding DNA: TGTGCCACCAGCACTTGGACAGGGAACTCCTACGAGCAGTACTTC.

This sequence joins TRBV11-2 and TRBJ2-7; tentatively, D is TRBD2 (6 bases). The CDR3 contains 13 residues. The V gene lost 1 base and the J gene lost 3 bases, with 7 bases spanning the gap. CDR1 and CDR2 (germline): SGHAT, FQNNGV. CDR3 protein: CASSLADYYEQYF. CDR3 nucleotide sequence: TGTGCCAGCAGCTTAGCGGACTACTACGAGCAGTACTTC.

V usage is TRBV6-1 and J usage is TRBJ2-1; D is unresolved. This CDR3 has 12 amino acids. Germline V lookup: CDR1 MNHNS, CDR2 SASEGT. The V and J ends lost 5 bases and 2 bases respectively, with 4 bases between them. This CDR3 is CASSRTYNEQFF. For the CDR3, the DNA is TGTGCCAGCAGTCGGACCTACAATGAGCAGTTCTTC.

Only a few counts were recorded for this clone. This chain links TRBV6-5 with TRBJ1-5; D is perhaps TRBD1 (6 bases). The length of the CDR3 is 13 residues. Looked up from germline, CDR1 is MNHEY and CDR2 is SVGAGI. Trimming left V 8 bases short and J 5 bases short, with 13 bases between. Here the CDR3 reads CASARGGYQPQHF. In DNA, the CDR3 is TGTGCCAGCGCTAGAGGGGGATATCAGCCCCAGCATTTT.

This sequence joins TRBV5-1 and TRBJ2-1; 7 bases agree with TRBD2. Germline CDR1 is SGHRS and CDR2 is YFSETQ. This CDR3 is 15 amino acids long. Trimming removed 3 bases from V and 6 bases from J; junction bases left unmatched: 9. For the CDR3, the DNA is TGCGCCAGCAGCTCGAAAGACGGACTAGTCAATGAGCAGTTCTTC. Residues: CASSSKDGLVNEQFF.

The chain carries TRBV18 and TRBJ2-7; D uncertain. The CDR3 spans 12 residues. Per the germline V gene, CDR1 is KGHSH and CDR2 is LQKENI. V gave up 4 bases and J gave up 4 bases, with 8 bases separating them. CDR3 coding DNA: TGTGCCAGCTCACGCGAACCGTACGAGCAGTACTTC. Its protein product is CASSREPYEQYF.

This clone was counted only a few times. The CDR3 DNA follows: TGTGCCAGCTTTAGCCCGACAGAAAAACTGTTTTTT. Residues: CASFSPTEKLFF. J is TRBJ1-4 and V is TRBV18; D unresolved. The CDR3 is 12 residues long. The V and J ends lost 7 bases and 8 bases respectively, with 11 bases between them. CDR1 KGHSH and CDR2 LQKENI come from the germline V gene.

The gene calls are TRBV7-8 and TRBJ2-7; D may be TRBD1 (6 bases). Trimming shortened V by 1 base and J by 0 bases, and 13 bases separated the two germline ends. The CDR3 is 16 amino acids. The germline V gene encodes CDR1 SGHVS and CDR2 FQNEAQ. CDR3 sequence: CASSLEGWGLSYEQYF. The CDR3 coding sequence is TGTGCCAGCAGCTTAGAAGGCTGGGGGCTCTCCTACGAGCAGTACTTC.

The J gene is TRBJ2-6, the V gene TRBV27; TRBD1 matches at 7 bases. After removal of 6 bases from V and 0 bases from J, the junction contained 11 bases not matched to a gene. The CDR3 sequence is 18 residues long. The V gene's germline CDR1 is MNHEY and CDR2 SMNVEV (reference sequence). CDR3 bases: TGTGCCAGCAGCCGGGACAGCCTTTATCCCTCTGGGGCCAACGTCCTGACTTTC. It encodes CASSRDSLYPSGANVLTF. Full variable domain (rest looked up from reference TRBV27 and TRBJ2-6): EAQVTQNPRYLITVTGKKLTVTCSQNMNHEYMSWYRQDPGLGLRQIYYSMNVEVTDKGDVPEGYKVSRKEKRNFPLILESPSPNQTSLYFCASSRDSLYPSGANVLTFGAGSRLTVL.

The V call is TRBV7-9, the J call TRBJ2-7; TRBD2 is a possible D gene (7 bases). Trimming took off 5 bases at V and 5 bases at J, with 13 bases between the two ends. The length of the CDR3 is 13 residues. Looked up from germline, CDR1 is SEHNR and CDR2 is FQNEAQ (reference sequence). CDR3 coding DNA: TGTGCCAGCAGCCCCGAGCGGGACAACGAGCAGTACTTC. This translates into CASSPERDNEQYF.

This chain links TRBV19 with TRBJ1-2; D remains ambiguous. This CDR3 is built from 13 residues. In germline, CDR1 is LNHDA, CDR2 SQIVND (reference sequence). The germline V and J ends were trimmed by 7 bases and 3 bases, with 12 bases remaining between them. CDR3 amino acids: CASNQRRDYGYTF. In nucleotides, the CDR3 is TGTGCCAGTAACCAGAGAAGGGACTATGGCTACACCTTC.

J is TRBJ1-4 and V is TRBV11-2, with unresolved D. The V and J ends lost 3 bases and 5 bases respectively, with 10 bases between them. The V gene's germline CDR1 is SGHAT and CDR2 FQNNGV. The CDR3 sequence is 14 residues long. In DNA form, the CDR3 reads TGTGCCAGCAGCTTTAATAGTGGGAATGAAAAACTGTTTTTT. Amino acids: CASSFNSGNEKLFF.